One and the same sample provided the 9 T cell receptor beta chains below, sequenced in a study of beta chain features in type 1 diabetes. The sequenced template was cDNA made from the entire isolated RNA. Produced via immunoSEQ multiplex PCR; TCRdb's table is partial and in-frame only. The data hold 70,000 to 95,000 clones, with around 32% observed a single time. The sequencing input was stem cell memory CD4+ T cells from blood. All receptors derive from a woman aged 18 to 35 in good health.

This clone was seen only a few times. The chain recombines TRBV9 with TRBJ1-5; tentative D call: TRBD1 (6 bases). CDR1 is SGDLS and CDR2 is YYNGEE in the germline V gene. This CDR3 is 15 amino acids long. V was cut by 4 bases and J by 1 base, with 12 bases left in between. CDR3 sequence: CASSRSDRSNQPQHF. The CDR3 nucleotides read TGTGCCAGCAGCCGATCGGACAGAAGCAATCAGCCCCAGCATTTT.

The CDR3 sequence is CASSQGRYGYTF. CDR3 nucleotide sequence: TGTGCCAGCTCCCAAGGGAGATATGGCTACACCTTC. The chain combines TRBV18 with TRBJ1-2; D uncertain. The CDR3 is made up of 12 amino acids. Trimming stripped 6 bases from V and 5 bases from J, with 10 bases between. CDR1 and CDR2 from the germline V gene are KGHSH and LQKENI.

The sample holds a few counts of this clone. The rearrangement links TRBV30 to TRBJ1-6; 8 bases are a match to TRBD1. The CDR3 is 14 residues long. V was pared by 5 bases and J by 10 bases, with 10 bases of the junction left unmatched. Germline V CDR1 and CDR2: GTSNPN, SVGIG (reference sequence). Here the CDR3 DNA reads TGTGCCTGGTCAGGACAGGGAGGAAAGTCACCCCTCCACTTT. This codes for CAWSGQGGKSPLHF. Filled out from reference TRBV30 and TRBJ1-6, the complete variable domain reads SQTIHQWPATLVQPVGSPLSLECTVEGTSNPNLYWYRQAAGRGLQLLFYSVGIGQISSEVPQNLSASRPQDRQFILSSKKLLLSDSGFYLCAWSGQGGKSPLHFGNGTRLTVT.

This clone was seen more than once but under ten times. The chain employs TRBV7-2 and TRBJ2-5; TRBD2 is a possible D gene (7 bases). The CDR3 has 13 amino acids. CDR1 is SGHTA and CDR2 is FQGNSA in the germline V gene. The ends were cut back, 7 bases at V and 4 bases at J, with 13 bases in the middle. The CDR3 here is CASTRGPGETQYF. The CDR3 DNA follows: TGTGCCAGCACGCGGGGGCCAGGAGAGACCCAGTACTTC.

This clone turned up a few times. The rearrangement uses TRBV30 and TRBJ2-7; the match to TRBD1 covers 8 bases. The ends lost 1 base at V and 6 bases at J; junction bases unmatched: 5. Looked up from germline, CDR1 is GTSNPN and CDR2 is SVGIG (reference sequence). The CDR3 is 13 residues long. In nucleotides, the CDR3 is TGTGCCTGGAGTGGACAGGGGACCGGCGAGCAGTACTTC. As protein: CAWSGQGTGEQYF.

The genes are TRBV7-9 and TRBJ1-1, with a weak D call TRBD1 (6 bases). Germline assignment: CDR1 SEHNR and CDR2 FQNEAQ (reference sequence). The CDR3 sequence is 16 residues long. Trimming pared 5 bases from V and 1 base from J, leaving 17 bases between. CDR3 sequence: CASSPTSGARNTEAFF. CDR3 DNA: TGTGCCAGCAGCCCGACCTCAGGGGCACGGAACACTGAAGCTTTCTTT.

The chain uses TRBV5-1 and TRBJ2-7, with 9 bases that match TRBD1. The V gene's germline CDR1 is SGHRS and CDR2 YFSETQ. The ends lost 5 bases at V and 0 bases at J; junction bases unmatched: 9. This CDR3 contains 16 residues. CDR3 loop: CASREGLTGGSYEQYF. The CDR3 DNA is TGCGCCAGCAGAGAAGGGCTGACAGGGGGCTCCTACGAGCAGTACTTC.

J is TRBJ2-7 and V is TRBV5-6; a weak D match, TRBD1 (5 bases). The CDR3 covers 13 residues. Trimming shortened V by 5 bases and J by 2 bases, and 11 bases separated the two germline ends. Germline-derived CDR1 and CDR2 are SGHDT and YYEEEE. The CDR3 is CASSQTATYEQYF. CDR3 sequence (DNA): TGTGCCAGCAGTCAGACAGCGACCTACGAGCAGTACTTC.

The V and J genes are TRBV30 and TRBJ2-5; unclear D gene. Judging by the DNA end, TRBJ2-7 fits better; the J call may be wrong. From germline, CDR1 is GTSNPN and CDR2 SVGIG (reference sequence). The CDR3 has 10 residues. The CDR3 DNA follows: TGTGCCTGGAACGGTTACGAGCAGTACTTC. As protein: CAWNGYEQYF.